This T cell receptor (beta chain) was recovered during a study of identical twins. Findings of the study overall: Out-of-frame TCR alpha sharing in monozygotic twins exceeded recombination model predictions.

Concerning this clonotype: Its antigen is not identified.

Using its own MiXCR run on the 5' RACE reads, TCRdb lists one record per CDR3 protein. Here the sample spans under 1 million distinct CDR3 sequences, 10% to 15% being singletons. Germline-derived CDR1 and CDR2 are MDHEN and SYDVKM. Unmatched junction bases numbered 14, after V lost 6 bases and J lost 0 bases. The CDR3 spans 18 residues. This same sample was also taken into another study, of yellow fever vaccine responses in identical twins.

The sequence was obtained from a young woman in good health. The specimen was PBMCs. This chain links TRBV28 with TRBJ2-1; TRBD1 agrees at 7 bases. The CDR3 loop is CASSSHPNTGASYNEQFF. The CDR3 bases are TGTGCCAGCAGCTCACATCCCAATACAGGGGCCTCCTACAATGAGCAGTTCTTC.